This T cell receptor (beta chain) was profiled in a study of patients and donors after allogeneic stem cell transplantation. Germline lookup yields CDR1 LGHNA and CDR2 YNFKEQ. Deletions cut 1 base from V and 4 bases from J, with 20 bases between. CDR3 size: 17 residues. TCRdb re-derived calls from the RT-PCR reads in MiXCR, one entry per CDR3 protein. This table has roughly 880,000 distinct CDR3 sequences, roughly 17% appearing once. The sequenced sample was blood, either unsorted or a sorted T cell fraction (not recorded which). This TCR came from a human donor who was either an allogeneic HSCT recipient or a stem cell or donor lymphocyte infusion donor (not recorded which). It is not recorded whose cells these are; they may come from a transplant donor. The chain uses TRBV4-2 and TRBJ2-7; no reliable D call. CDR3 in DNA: TGTGCCAGCAGCCAAGGGGTTGGCACAGTCCGAGTTTACGAGCAGTACTTC. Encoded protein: CASSQGVGTVRVYEQYF.